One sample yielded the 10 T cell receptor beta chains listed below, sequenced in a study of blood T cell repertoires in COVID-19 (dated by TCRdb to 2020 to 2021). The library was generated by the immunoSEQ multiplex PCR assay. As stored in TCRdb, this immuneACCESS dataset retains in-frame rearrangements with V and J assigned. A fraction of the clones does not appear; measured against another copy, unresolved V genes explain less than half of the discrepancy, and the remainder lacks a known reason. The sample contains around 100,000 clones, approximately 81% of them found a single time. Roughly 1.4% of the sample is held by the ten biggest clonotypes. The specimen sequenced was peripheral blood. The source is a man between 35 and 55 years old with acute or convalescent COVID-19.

In nucleotides, the CDR3 is TGTGCCAGCAGTTACGGTTTGGGACTAGCTTCCTACGAGCAGTACTTC. It is translated as CASSYGLGLASYEQYF. The chain recombines TRBV6-2 or TRBV6-3 with TRBJ2-7; TRBD2 matches at 9 bases. This CDR3 has 16 amino acids. J was trimmed by 1 base and V by 2 bases; bases with no gene match: 6. Looked up from germline, CDR1 is MNHEY and CDR2 is SVGEGT.

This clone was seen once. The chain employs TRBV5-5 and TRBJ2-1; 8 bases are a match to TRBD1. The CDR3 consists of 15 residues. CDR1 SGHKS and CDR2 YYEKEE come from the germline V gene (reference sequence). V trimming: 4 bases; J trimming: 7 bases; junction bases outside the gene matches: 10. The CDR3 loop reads CASSPDRAARNEQFF. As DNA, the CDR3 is TGTGCCAGCAGCCCGGACAGGGCCGCTCGTAATGAGCAGTTCTTC.

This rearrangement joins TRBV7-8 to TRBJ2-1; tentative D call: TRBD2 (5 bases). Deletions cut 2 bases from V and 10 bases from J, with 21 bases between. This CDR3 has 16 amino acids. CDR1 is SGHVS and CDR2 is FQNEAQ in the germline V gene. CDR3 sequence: CASSLRLPKLLGEQFF. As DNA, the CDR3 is TGTGCCAGCAGCTTACGACTACCTAAACTTCTGGGAGAGCAGTTCTTC.

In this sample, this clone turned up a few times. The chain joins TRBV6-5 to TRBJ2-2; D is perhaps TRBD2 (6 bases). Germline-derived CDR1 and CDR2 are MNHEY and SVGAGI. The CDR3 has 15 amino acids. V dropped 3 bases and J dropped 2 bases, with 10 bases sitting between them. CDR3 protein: CASSYQGLNTGELFF. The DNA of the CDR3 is TGTGCCAGCAGTTATCAGGGACTTAACACCGGGGAGCTGTTTTTT.

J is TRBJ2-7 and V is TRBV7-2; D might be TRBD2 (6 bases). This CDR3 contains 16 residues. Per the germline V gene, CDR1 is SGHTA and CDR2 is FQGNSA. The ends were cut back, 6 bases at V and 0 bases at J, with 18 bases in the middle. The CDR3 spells CASSLRSGSSSYEQYF. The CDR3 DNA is TGTGCCAGCAGTCTCCGAAGCGGGTCCAGCTCCTACGAGCAGTACTTC. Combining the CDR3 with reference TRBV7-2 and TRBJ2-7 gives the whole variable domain GAGVSQSPSNKVTEKGKDVELRCDPISGHTALYWYRQSLGQGLEFLIYFQGNSAPDKSGLPSDRFSAERTGGSVSTLTIQRTQQEDSAVYLCASSLRSGSSSYEQYFGPGTRLTVT.

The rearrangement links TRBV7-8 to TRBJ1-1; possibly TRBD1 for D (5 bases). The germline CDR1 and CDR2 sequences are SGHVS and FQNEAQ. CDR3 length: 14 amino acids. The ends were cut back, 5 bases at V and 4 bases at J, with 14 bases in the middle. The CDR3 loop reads CASSLGTLSTEAFF. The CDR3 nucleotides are TGTGCCAGCAGCCTCGGGACTTTGAGCACTGAAGCTTTCTTT.

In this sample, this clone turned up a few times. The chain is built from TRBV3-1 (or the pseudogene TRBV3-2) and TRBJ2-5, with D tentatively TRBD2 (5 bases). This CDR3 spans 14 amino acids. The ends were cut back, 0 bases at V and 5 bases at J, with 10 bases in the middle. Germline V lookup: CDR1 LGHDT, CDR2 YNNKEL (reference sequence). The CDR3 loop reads CASSQDSWEETQYF. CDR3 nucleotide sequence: TGTGCCAGCAGCCAAGACTCGTGGGAGGAGACCCAGTACTTC.

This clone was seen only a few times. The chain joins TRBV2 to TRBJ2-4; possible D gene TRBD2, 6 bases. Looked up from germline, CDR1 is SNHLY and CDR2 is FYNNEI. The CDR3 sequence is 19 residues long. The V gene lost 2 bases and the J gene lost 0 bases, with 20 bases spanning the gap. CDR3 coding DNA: TGTGCCAGCAGTGAAAGCCCCTCGGGTGGGGGGACAGCCAAAAACATTCAGTACTTC. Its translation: CASSESPSGGGTAKNIQYF.

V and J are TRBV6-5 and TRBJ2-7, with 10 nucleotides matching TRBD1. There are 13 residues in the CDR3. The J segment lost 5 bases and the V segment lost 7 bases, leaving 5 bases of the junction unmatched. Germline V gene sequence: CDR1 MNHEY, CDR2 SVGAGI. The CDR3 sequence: CASTWTGGNEQYF. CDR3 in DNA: TGTGCCAGCACCTGGACAGGGGGTAACGAGCAGTACTTC.

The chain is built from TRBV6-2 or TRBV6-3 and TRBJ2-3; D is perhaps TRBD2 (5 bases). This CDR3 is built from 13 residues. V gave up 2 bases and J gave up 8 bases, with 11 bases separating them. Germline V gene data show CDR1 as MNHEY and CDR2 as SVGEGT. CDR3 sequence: CASSYTTRGTQYF. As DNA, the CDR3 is TGTGCCAGCAGTTACACGACACGGGGTACGCAGTATTTT.